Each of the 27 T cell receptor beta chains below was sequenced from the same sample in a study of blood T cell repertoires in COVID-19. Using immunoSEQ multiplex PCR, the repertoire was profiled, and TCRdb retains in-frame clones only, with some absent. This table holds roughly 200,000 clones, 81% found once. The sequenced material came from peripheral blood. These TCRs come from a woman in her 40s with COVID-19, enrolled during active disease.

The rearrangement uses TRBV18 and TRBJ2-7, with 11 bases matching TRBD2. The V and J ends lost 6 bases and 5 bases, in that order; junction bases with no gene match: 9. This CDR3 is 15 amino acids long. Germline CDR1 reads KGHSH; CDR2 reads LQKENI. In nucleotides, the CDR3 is TGTGCCAGCTCCTCTACTAGCGGGAGTACCCACGAGCAGTACTTC. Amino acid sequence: CASSSTSGSTHEQYF.

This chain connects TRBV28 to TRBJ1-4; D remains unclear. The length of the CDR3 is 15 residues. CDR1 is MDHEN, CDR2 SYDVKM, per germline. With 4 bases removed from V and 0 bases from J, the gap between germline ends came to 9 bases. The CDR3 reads CASSSSGSTNEKLFF. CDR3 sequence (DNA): TGTGCCAGCAGTTCTTCCGGGTCAACTAATGAAAAACTGTTTTTT.

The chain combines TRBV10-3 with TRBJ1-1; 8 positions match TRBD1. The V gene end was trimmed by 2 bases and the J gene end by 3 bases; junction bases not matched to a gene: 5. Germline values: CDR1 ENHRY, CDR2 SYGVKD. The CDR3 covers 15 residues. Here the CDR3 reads CAISERQGKYTEAFF. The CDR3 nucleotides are TGTGCCATCAGTGAGCGACAGGGGAAGTACACTGAAGCTTTCTTT.

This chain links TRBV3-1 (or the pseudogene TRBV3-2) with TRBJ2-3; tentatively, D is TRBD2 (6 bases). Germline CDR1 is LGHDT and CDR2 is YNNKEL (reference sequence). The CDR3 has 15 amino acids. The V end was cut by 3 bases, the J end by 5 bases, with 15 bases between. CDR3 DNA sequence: TGTGCCAGCAGCCACCTGGCGGGGAAACGAGATACGCAGTATTTT. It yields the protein CASSHLAGKRDTQYF.

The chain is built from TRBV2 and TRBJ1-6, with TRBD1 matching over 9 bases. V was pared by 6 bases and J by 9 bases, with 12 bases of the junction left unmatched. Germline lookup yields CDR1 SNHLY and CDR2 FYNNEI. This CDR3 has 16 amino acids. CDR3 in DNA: TGTGCCAGCAGACCGCTAGGAGGGACAGGGAGTTCACCCCTCCACTTT. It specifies CASRPLGGTGSSPLHF.

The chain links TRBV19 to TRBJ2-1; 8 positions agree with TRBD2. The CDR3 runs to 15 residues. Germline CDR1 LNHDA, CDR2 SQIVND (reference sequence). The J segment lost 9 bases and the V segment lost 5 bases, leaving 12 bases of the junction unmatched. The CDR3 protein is CASSPTSVPLAEQFF. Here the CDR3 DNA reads TGTGCCAGTAGTCCGACTAGCGTACCCCTAGCTGAGCAGTTCTTC.

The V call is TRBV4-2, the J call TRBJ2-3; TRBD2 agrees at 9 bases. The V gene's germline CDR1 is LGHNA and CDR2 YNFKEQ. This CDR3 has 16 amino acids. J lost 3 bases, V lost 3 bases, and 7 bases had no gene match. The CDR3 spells CASSQNSGSGTDTQYF. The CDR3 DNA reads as TGTGCCAGCAGCCAGAATAGCGGGAGTGGAACAGATACGCAGTATTTT.

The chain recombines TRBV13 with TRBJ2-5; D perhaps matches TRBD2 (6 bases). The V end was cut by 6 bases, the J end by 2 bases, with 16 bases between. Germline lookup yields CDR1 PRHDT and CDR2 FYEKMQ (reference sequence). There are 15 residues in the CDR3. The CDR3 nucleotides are TGTGCCAGCAGTTCGAAACTAGCAGCACAAGAGACCCAGTACTTC. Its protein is CASSSKLAAQETQYF.

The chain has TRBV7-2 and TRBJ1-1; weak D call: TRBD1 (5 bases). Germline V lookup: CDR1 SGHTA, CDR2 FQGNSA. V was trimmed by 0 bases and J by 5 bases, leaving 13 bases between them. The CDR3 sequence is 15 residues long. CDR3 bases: TGTGCCAGCAGCTTAGCCGCAGGACACAGGACTGAAGCTTTCTTT. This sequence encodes CASSLAAGHRTEAFF. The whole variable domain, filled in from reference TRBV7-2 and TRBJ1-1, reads GAGVSQSPSNKVTEKGKDVELRCDPISGHTALYWYRQSLGQGLEFLIYFQGNSAPDKSGLPSDRFSAERTGGSVSTLTIQRTQQEDSAVYLCASSLAAGHRTEAFFGQGTRLTVV.

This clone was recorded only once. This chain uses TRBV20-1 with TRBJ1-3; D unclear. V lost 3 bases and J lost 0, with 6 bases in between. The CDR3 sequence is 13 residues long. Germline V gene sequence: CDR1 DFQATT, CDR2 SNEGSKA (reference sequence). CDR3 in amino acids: CSASKASGNTIYF. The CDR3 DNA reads TGCAGTGCTAGTAAAGCCTCTGGAAACACCATATATTTT.

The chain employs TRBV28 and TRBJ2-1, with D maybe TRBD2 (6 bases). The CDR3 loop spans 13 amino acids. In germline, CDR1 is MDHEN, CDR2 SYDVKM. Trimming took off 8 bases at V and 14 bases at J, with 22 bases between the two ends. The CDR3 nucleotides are TGTGCCAGCGCCATTTTTGGGACTCCCTTAGAGTTCTTC. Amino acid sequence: CASAIFGTPLEFF.

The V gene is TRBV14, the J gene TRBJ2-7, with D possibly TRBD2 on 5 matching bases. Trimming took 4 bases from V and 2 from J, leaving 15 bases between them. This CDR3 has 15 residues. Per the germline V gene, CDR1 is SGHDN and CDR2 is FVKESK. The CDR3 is CASSRVIGNAYEQYF. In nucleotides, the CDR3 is TGTGCCAGCAGCCGAGTTATCGGGAACGCCTACGAGCAGTACTTC.

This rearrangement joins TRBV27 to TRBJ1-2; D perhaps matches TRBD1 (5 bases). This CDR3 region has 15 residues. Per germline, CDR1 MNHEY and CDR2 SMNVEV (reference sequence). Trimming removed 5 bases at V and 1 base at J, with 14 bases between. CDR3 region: CASSAGTTSNYGYTF. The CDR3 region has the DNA TGTGCCAGCAGTGCCGGGACGACTAGTAACTATGGCTACACCTTC.

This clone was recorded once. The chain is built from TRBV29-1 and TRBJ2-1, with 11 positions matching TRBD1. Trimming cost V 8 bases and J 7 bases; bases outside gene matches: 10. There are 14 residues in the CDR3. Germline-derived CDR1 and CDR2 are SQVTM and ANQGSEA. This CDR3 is CSLVGTGGFNEQFF. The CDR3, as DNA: TGCAGCCTTGTCGGGACAGGGGGGTTTAATGAGCAGTTCTTC.

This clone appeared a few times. The CDR3 DNA reads as TGCGCCAGCAGTGGGGCTCCCTTCGTGACTGAAGCTTTCTTT. Translating it yields CASSGAPFVTEAFF. J is TRBJ1-1 and V is TRBV5-1; perhaps TRBD1 as D (5 bases). Germline assignment: CDR1 SGHRS and CDR2 YFSETQ. There are 14 residues in the CDR3. Trimming removed 5 bases from V and 5 bases from J, with 16 bases in between.

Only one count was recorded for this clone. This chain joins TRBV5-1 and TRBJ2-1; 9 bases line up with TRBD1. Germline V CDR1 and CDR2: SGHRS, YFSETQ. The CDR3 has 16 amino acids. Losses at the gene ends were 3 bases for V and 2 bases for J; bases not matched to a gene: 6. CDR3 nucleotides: TGCGCCAGCAGCTCAAACGACAGGGGGGCCTACAATGAGCAGTTCTTC. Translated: CASSSNDRGAYNEQFF.

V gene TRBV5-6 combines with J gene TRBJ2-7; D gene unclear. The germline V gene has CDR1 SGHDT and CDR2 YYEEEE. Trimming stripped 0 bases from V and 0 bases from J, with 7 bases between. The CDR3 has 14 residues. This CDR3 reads CASSLESSSYEQYF. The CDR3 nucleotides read TGTGCCAGCAGCTTGGAATCGAGCTCCTACGAGCAGTACTTC.

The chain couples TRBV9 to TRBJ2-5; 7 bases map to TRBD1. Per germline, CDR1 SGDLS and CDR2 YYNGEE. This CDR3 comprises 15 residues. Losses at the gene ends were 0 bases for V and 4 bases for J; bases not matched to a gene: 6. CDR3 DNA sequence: TGTGCCAGCAGCGTAGAGGGTCGACAGGGAGAGACCCAGTACTTC. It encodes CASSVEGRQGETQYF. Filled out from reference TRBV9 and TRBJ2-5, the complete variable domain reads DSGVTQTPKHLITATGQRVTLRCSPRSGDLSVYWYQQSLDQGLQFLIQYYNGEERAKGNILERFSAQQFPDLHSELNLSSLELGDSALYFCASSVEGRQGETQYFGPGTRLLVL.

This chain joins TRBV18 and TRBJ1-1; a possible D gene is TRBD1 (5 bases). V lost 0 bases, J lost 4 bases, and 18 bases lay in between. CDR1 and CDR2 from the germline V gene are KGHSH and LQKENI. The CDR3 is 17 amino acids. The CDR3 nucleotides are TGTGCCAGCTCACCACCGCGCGCGGCAGGGTCGAGCACTGAAGCTTTCTTT. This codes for CASSPPRAAGSSTEAFF.

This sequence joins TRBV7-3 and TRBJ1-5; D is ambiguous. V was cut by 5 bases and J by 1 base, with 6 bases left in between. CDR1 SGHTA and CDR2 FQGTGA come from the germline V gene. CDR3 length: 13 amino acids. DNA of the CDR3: TGTGCCAGCAGCCCCCAGAGCAATCAGCCCCAGCATTTT. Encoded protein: CASSPQSNQPQHF.

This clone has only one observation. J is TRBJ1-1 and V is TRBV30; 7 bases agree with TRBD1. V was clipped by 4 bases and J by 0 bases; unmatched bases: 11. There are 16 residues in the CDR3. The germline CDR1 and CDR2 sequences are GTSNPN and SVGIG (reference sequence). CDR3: CAWKLQGGGMNTEAFF. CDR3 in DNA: TGTGCCTGGAAACTTCAGGGGGGCGGAATGAACACTGAAGCTTTCTTT.

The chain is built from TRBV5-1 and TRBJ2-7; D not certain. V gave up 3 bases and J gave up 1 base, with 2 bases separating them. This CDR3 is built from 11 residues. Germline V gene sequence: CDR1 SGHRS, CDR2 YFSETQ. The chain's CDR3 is CASSSSYEQYF. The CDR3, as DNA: TGCGCCAGCAGCTCTTCCTACGAGCAGTACTTC.

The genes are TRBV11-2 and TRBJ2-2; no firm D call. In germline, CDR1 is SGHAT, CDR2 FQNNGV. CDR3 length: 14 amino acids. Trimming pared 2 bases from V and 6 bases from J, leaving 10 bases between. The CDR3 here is CASSLSRFAGELFF. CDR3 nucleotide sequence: TGTGCCAGCAGCTTAAGCCGGTTCGCCGGGGAGCTGTTTTTT. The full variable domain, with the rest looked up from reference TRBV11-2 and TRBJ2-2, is EAGVAQSPRYKIIEKRQSVAFWCNPISGHATLYWYQQILGQGPKLLIQFQNNGVVDDSQLPKDRFSAERLKGVDSTLKIQPAKLEDSAVYLCASSLSRFAGELFFGEGSRLTVL.

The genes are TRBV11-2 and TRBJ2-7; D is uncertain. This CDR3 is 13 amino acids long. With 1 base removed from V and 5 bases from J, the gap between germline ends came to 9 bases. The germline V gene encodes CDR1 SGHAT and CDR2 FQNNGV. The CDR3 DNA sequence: TGTGCCAGCAGCTTAGCACTCCCCCACGAGCAGTACTTC. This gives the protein CASSLALPHEQYF.

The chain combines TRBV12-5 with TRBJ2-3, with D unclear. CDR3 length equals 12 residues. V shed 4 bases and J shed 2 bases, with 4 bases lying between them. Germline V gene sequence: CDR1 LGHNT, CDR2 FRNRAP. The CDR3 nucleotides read TGTGCTAGTGGTTATAACACAGATACGCAGTATTTT. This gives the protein CASGYNTDTQYF.

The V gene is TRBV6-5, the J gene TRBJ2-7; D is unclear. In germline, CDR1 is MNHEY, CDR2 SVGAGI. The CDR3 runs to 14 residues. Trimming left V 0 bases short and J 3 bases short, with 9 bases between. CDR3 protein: CASSYSPDIYEQYF. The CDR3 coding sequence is TGTGCCAGCAGTTACTCGCCTGACATCTACGAGCAGTACTTC.

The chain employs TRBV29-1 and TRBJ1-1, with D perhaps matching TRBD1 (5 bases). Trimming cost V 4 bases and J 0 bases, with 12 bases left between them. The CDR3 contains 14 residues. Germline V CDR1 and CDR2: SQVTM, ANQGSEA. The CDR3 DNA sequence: TGCAGCGTTGGCACAGGCCCGATGAACACTGAAGCTTTCTTT. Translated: CSVGTGPMNTEAFF.